This is a list of T cell receptor beta chains from one sample in a study of T cell responses to AZD1222 COVID-19 vaccine. Some clones are missing from TCRdb's copy, which holds only in-frame ones; the method was immunoSEQ multiplex PCR. The sample includes roughly 120,000 clones, less than 95% of them seen just once. Sequencing used peripheral blood, obtained on day 0 of AZD1222 vaccination. Every receptor here comes from an adult in good health. Both conserved end residues are part of each CDR3. Each record gives: D gene, clone size, V gene, J gene, CDR3 protein, CDR3 DNA. A D gene is named only where the DNA matches it firmly. Where a row states a size, it is once, few, many or the class of an expanded clone; other rows omit it.

>NA|NA|TRBV5-1|TRBJ2-5
CASSGNQETQYF
TGCGCCAGCAGCGGAAACCAAGAGACCCAGTACTTC
>NA|NA|TRBV19|TRBJ1-5
CASSVAAGSQPQHF
TGTGCCAGTAGTGTGGCGGCGGGGAGTCAGCCCCAGCATTTT
>TRBD1|NA|TRBV6-6|TRBJ2-2
CASSLLPTGASNTGELFF
TGTGCCAGCAGTCTTCTCCCAACAGGGGCCTCGAACACCGGGGAGCTGTTTTTT
>NA|NA|TRBV10-1|TRBJ2-3
CASSDYHLSTDTQYF
TGCGCCAGCAGTGATTATCACCTTAGCACAGATACGCAGTATTTT
>NA|NA|TRBV4-1|TRBJ1-6
CASSKDGNYNSPLHF
TGCGCCAGCAGCAAGGACGGGAACTATAATTCACCCCTCCACTTT
>NA|NA|TRBV21-1|TRBJ1-2
CASSKVTAAGYTF
TGTGCCAGCAGCAAAGTCACGGCTGCCGGCTACACCTTC
>NA|NA|TRBV5-1|TRBJ1-2
CASSLDPHLYYGYTF
TGCGCCAGCAGCTTAGATCCGCACCTTTACTATGGCTACACCTTC
>TRBD1|NA|TRBV5-1|TRBJ2-7
CASSSGQGNEQYF
TGCGCCAGCAGCTCGGGACAGGGGAACGAGCAGTACTTC
>TRBD2|NA|TRBV24-1|TRBJ2-2
CATSDRLAGEVGELFF
TGTGCCACCAGTGATCGACTAGCGGGAGAGGTCGGGGAGCTGTTTTTT
>TRBD1|once|TRBV7-9|TRBJ1-3
CASRLDRGPGNTIYF
TGTGCCAGCAGGCTGGACAGGGGGCCGGGAAACACCATATATTTT
>NA|NA|TRBV7-3|TRBJ1-1
CASSLFRQGPDEKAFF
TGTGCCAGCAGCTTATTTCGGCAGGGCCCCGATGAAAAAGCTTTCTTT
>NA|NA|TRBV28|TRBJ2-2
CASSSTPRGSANTGELFF
TGTGCCAGCAGTTCTACCCCCCGTGGTAGCGCGAACACCGGGGAGCTGTTTTTT
>NA|NA|TRBV5-4|TRBJ2-5
CASSLGTVKETQYF
TGTGCCAGCAGCTTGGGGACAGTCAAAGAGACCCAGTACTTC
>NA|NA|TRBV19|TRBJ2-1
CASSSAVMGEQFF
TGTGCCAGTAGTTCGGCGGTAATGGGTGAGCAGTTCTTC
>NA|NA|TRBV18|TRBJ1-5
CASSPPGGGRYNQPQHF
TGTGCCAGCTCACCACCGGGCGGGGGGAGGTACAATCAGCCCCAGCATTTT
>NA|NA|TRBV7-9|TRBJ2-2
CASSHTTGELFF
TGTGCCAGCAGCCACACAACCGGGGAGCTGTTTTTT
>NA|NA|TRBV7-9|TRBJ2-1
CASSINEQFF
TGTGCCAGCAGCATAAATGAGCAGTTCTTC
>NA|NA|TRBV19|TRBJ2-1
CASSSRAYNEQFF
TGTGCCAGTAGCTCAAGGGCCTACAATGAGCAGTTCTTC
>NA|NA|TRBV12-3/TRBV12-4|TRBJ1-2
CASARFYGYTF
TGTGCCAGCGCCAGATTCTATGGCTACACCTTC
>TRBD2|NA|TRBV6-5|TRBJ2-1
CASSYSASGRHNEQFF
TGTGCCAGCAGTTATTCGGCTAGCGGGAGGCACAATGAGCAGTTCTTC
>TRBD1|NA|TRBV24-1|TRBJ2-1
CATSMGQGYNEQFF
TGTGCCACCTCTATGGGACAGGGTTACAATGAGCAGTTCTTC
>NA|NA|TRBV19|TRBJ1-5
CASSKVQGSNQPQHF
TGTGCCAGTAGTAAAGTCCAGGGTAGCAATCAGCCCCAGCATTTT
>TRBD1|NA|TRBV6-1|TRBJ2-7
CASSDGQGDVEQYF
TGTGCCAGCAGTGATGGGCAGGGGGACGTCGAGCAGTACTTC
>TRBD1|NA|TRBV6-5|TRBJ1-1
CASSVDRVAEAFF
TGTGCCAGCAGCGTCGACAGGGTTGCTGAAGCTTTCTTT
>NA|NA|TRBV9|TRBJ1-2
CASSETIRGGYTF
TGTGCCAGCAGCGAAACAATAAGGGGGGGCTACACCTTC
>NA|NA|TRBV5-6|TRBJ1-5
CASSLGTRGTLF
TGTGCCAGCAGCTTGGGGACACGTGGGACCCTCTTT
>NA|NA|TRBV29-1|TRBJ1-1
CSADTGSPFRAFF
TGCAGCGCCGACACGGGATCCCCTTTCAGAGCTTTCTTT